In its sample, the clone carrying this T cell receptor beta chain was seen a few times. Its antigen is unidentified. Germline values: CDR1 MGHRA, CDR2 YSYEKL. V dropped 0 bases and J dropped 3 bases, with 12 bases sitting between them. The CDR3 runs to 15 residues. RNA transcripts provided the source from which TCR beta CDR3 regions were amplified. RT-PCR in the first round (using the HTBI primer set) targeted the TCR CDR3. TCRdb re-derived calls from the multiplex PCR reads in MiXCR, one entry per CDR3 protein. Counted here are about 840,000 distinct CDR3 sequences, around 38% occurring once; the ten biggest clones make up over 8%. The record originates from a study of T cells in Graves' hyperthyroidism and ophthalmopathy. Study-wide context: Peripheral blood specimens were obtained at initial diagnosis, prior to any treatment.

General study points: Ophthalmopathy stood apart from stable hyperthyroidism in a 13 V-J model. Peripheral blood also featured most of the thyroid clonotypes expanded above 0.001.

PBMCs were derived from 10 ml fresh peripheral blood. The sequenced material came from blood. The sequence was obtained from a man aged 18 to 30 with Graves' hyperthyroidism. The rearrangement uses TRBV4-1 and TRBJ2-7; D unresolved. The DNA for the CDR3 is TGCGCCAGCAGCCAAGAGGACGGGCATAACTACGAGCAGTACTTC. Its protein is CASSQEDGHNYEQYF.